What follows are 16 T cell receptor beta chains derived from one specimen sequenced in a study of cytotoxic CD8 clonotypes in ibrutinib-treated CLL. Data came from immunoSEQ multiplex PCR; TCRdb stores just in-frame clones and leaves some out. The table includes under 300,000 clones, 60% to 80% detected once. The sequences come from PBMCs, collected at disease progression, from a patient treated with ibrutinib. The source is a human donor with chronic lymphocytic leukemia.

The rearrangement joins TRBV7-8 to TRBJ2-1; 11 bases line up with TRBD2. V dropped 1 base and J dropped 4; count of bases not matched to a gene: 9. The CDR3 runs to 18 residues. Germline V gives CDR1 SGHVS, CDR2 FQNEAQ. CDR3 protein: CASSLGGSSGRSYNEQFF. The CDR3 nucleotides read TGTGCCAGCAGCTTAGGGGGCTCTAGCGGGAGGTCATACAATGAGCAGTTCTTC. The variable domain in full, completed from reference TRBV7-8 and TRBJ2-1, reads GAGVSQSPRYKVAKRGQDVALRCDPISGHVSLFWYQQALGQGPEFLTYFQNEAQLDKSGLPSDRFFAERPEGSVSTLKIQRTQQEDSAVYLCASSLGGSSGRSYNEQFFGPGTRLTVL.

V usage is TRBV5-1 and J usage is TRBJ2-7; 8 nucleotides align to TRBD2. The trim removed 4 bases at V and 1 base at J, leaving 7 bases unmatched. This CDR3 is 15 amino acids long. CDR1 and CDR2 (germline): SGHRS, YFSETQ. The CDR3 protein is CASSGGTSPSYEQYF. CDR3 nucleotide sequence: TGCGCCAGCAGCGGGGGGACTAGTCCTTCCTACGAGCAGTACTTC.

The CDR3 coding sequence is TGTGCCAGCAGCGTAGGGTTGGATGAGCAGTTCTTC. Its translation: CASSVGLDEQFF. This chain connects TRBV9 to TRBJ2-1; D not resolved. CDR1 SGDLS and CDR2 YYNGEE come from the germline V gene. The CDR3 totals 12 residues. V lost 0 bases and J lost 8, with 6 bases in between. Looking up the rest from reference TRBV9 and TRBJ2-1 gives the full variable domain: DSGVTQTPKHLITATGQRVTLRCSPRSGDLSVYWYQQSLDQGLQFLIQYYNGEERAKGNILERFSAQQFPDLHSELNLSSLELGDSALYFCASSVGLDEQFFGPGTRLTVL.

The V call is TRBV19, the J call TRBJ2-1; 15 bases map to TRBD2. Trimming removed 0 bases from V and 9 bases from J; junction bases left unmatched: 6. CDR1 is LNHDA and CDR2 is SQIVND in the germline V gene (reference sequence). This CDR3 spans 17 amino acids. In DNA form, the CDR3 reads TGTGCCAGTAGTATAGATTCGGGACTAGCGGGAGGAGGTGAGCAGTTCTTC. It translates to CASSIDSGLAGGGEQFF. Supplemented by reference TRBV19 and TRBJ2-1, the full variable domain reads DGGITQSPKYLFRKEGQNVTLSCEQNLNHDAMYWYRQDPGQGLRLIYYSQIVNDFQKGDIAEGYSVSREKKESFPLTVTSAQKNPTAFYLCASSIDSGLAGGGEQFFGPGTRLTVL.

The chain uses TRBV14 and TRBJ2-7, with 10 bases that match TRBD1. The CDR3 length is 13 residues. Germline assignment: CDR1 SGHDN and CDR2 FVKESK. V shed 1 base and J 9 bases; nucleotides not matched to a gene: 3. This CDR3 reads CASSQGTGGTQYF. The CDR3 DNA sequence: TGTGCCAGCAGCCAAGGGACAGGGGGAACGCAGTACTTC.

The chain carries TRBV4-1 and TRBJ2-7; unclear D gene. This CDR3 has 13 residues. V dropped 1 base and J dropped 3 bases, with 7 bases sitting between them. CDR1 is MGHRA, CDR2 YSYEKL, per germline. Written as DNA, the CDR3 is TGCGCCAGCAGCCAAGGACCTAGCTACGAGCAGTACTTC. This gives the protein CASSQGPSYEQYF.

The chain recombines TRBV4-1 with TRBJ2-1; D is perhaps TRBD2 (7 bases). This CDR3 spans 15 amino acids. CDR1 MGHRA and CDR2 YSYEKL come from the germline V gene. With 7 bases removed from V and 7 bases from J, the gap between germline ends came to 20 bases. The CDR3 coding sequence is TGCGCCAGCACCCGTGCGGGGGCCTTTGGTAATGAGCAGTTCTTC. Translation: CASTRAGAFGNEQFF.

The V call is TRBV6-5, the J call TRBJ2-7; D is undetermined. V was cut by 6 bases and J by 1 base, with 13 bases left in between. The CDR3 runs to 14 residues. CDR1 and CDR2 from the germline V gene are MNHEY and SVGAGI. The CDR3 is CASRSLSSSYEQYF. CDR3 in DNA: TGTGCCAGCAGGTCCCTTAGTAGTTCCTACGAGCAGTACTTC.

The rearrangement uses TRBV7-2 and TRBJ2-7, with D hard to call. Germline CDR1 and CDR2: SGHTA and FQGNSA. V was clipped by 4 bases and J by 1 base, with 8 bases between them. The CDR3 totals 13 residues. CDR3 coding DNA: TGTGCCAGCAGCTCACAAAATTCCTACGAGCAGTACTTC. It translates to CASSSQNSYEQYF.

In its sample, this clone was seen once. The rearrangement joins TRBV5-1 to TRBJ2-5; tentatively, D is TRBD2 (6 bases). There are 15 residues in the CDR3. Deletions cut 3 bases from V and 2 bases from J, with 14 bases between. Germline V CDR1 and CDR2: SGHRS, YFSETQ. The DNA for the CDR3 is TGCGCCAGCAGCTCTGGCGGCGGGGCGCAAGAGACCCAGTACTTC. This translates into CASSSGGGAQETQYF.

Worth noting for this clone: The sample holds other DNA sequences that translate to the same CDR3. The chain combines TRBV9 with TRBJ2-7; weak D call: TRBD2 (6 bases). This CDR3 has 14 residues. Trimming took off 0 bases at V and 0 bases at J, with 7 bases between the two ends. Germline CDR1 is SGDLS and CDR2 is YYNGEE. The CDR3 DNA sequence: TGTGCCAGCAGCGTAGCTAGCGACTCCTACGAGCAGTACTTC. Residues: CASSVASDSYEQYF.

This clone appeared once. The rearrangement joins TRBV5-4 to TRBJ2-3; 10 nucleotides agree with TRBD2. The germline CDR1 and CDR2 sequences are SGHNT and YYREEE (reference sequence). The CDR3 sequence is 16 residues long. Germline trimming cut 6 bases from V and 0 bases from J; bases unmatched to any gene: 7. In DNA form, the CDR3 reads TGTGCCAGCACCAAACTAGCGGGGCCTAGCACAGATACGCAGTATTTT. Amino acid sequence: CASTKLAGPSTDTQYF.

The chain recombines TRBV4-1 with TRBJ1-2, with 7 nucleotides matching TRBD1. This CDR3 is 15 amino acids long. Trimming at V came to 2 bases and at J to 2 bases, leaving 5 bases not matched to a gene. Germline CDR1 and CDR2: MGHRA and YSYEKL. CDR3 sequence: CASSQTRTGNYGYTF. The CDR3 DNA reads as TGCGCCAGCAGCCAAACCCGGACAGGCAACTATGGCTACACCTTC.

This clone occurred once. The gene calls are TRBV29-1 and TRBJ2-7; 7 bases are a match to TRBD1. Germline V CDR1 and CDR2: SQVTM, ANQGSEA. This CDR3 has 12 amino acids. J lost 7 bases, V lost 7 bases, and 10 bases had no gene match. CDR3 nucleotide sequence: TGCAGCGCACAGGGGATCCGTGGGGAGCAGTACTTC. Protein product: CSAQGIRGEQYF.

J is TRBJ2-5 and V is TRBV4-1; 10 bases match TRBD1. The V and J ends lost 0 bases and 5 bases, in that order; junction bases with no gene match: 15. Germline lookup yields CDR1 MGHRA and CDR2 YSYEKL. The CDR3 runs 19 residues. CDR3 DNA sequence: TGCGCCAGCAGCCAAGATAGGGGTGGCGACAGGGGGCTGGAGGAGACCCAGTACTTC. Amino acids: CASSQDRGGDRGLEETQYF.

The rearrangement links TRBV6-5 to TRBJ1-1; D remains ambiguous. This CDR3 has 13 residues. Germline lookup yields CDR1 MNHEY and CDR2 SVGAGI. Trimming shortened V by 2 bases and J by 5 bases, and 9 bases separated the two germline ends. The CDR3 loop is CASSYAEWTEAFF. CDR3 DNA sequence: TGTGCCAGCAGTTACGCAGAATGGACTGAAGCTTTCTTT.